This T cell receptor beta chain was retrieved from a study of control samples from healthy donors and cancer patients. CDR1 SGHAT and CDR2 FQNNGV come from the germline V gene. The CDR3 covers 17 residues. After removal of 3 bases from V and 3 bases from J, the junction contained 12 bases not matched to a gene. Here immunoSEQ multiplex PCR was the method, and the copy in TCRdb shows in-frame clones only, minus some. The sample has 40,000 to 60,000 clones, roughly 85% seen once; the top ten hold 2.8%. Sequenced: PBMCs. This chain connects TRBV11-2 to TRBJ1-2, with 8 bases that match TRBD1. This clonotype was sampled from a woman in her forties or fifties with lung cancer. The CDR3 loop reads CASSLRLRGRSDYGYTF. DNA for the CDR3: TGTGCCAGCAGCTTGAGACTCAGGGGGCGCAGCGACTATGGCTACACCTTC.